The next 28 T cell receptor beta chains were all read from a single sample in a study of T cells in Graves' hyperthyroidism and ophthalmopathy. Researchers amplified the TCR beta CDR3 regions from RNA transcripts. When the TCR CDR3 underwent first-round RT-PCR, the HTBI primer set was used. TCRdb processed the multiplex PCR reads anew with MiXCR; each CDR3 protein has one entry. The table includes more than 550,000 distinct CDR3 sequences, approximately 15% detected once. Sequenced sample: blood. The source is a man in his fifties or sixties with Graves' hyperthyroidism.

This clonotype was observed many times. The chain recombines TRBV2 with TRBJ1-6; D is undetermined. The germline V gene encodes CDR1 SNHLY and CDR2 FYNNEI. CDR3 size: 16 residues. Trimming stripped 0 bases from V and 3 bases from J, with 9 bases between. CDR3 nucleotide sequence: TGTGCCAGCAGTGAAGCCCAAGGCAGCTATAATTCACCCCTCCACTTT. Translated, it gives CASSEAQGSYNSPLHF.

There are a few counts of this clonotype. The gene calls are TRBV4-1 and TRBJ1-5, with 9 bases lining up with TRBD1. Germline loops: CDR1 MGHRA, CDR2 YSYEKL. V lost 4 bases and J lost 5; bases outside the gene matches: 9. The CDR3 covers 16 residues. The CDR3 region is CASSPTGTGWDQPQHF. The CDR3 DNA reads TGCGCCAGCAGCCCAACCGGGACAGGGTGGGATCAGCCCCAGCATTTT.

This clonotype was picked up a small number of times. DNA of the CDR3: TGCAGTGCTACTAGCGGGAGGTTGGCCAAAAACATTCAGTACTTC. Translation: CSATSGRLAKNIQYF. V is TRBV20-1 and J is TRBJ2-4; the match to TRBD2 covers 11 bases. J lost 1 base, V lost 4 bases, and 3 bases had no gene match. Germline V gene data show CDR1 as DFQATT and CDR2 as SNEGSKA (reference sequence). This CDR3 spans 15 amino acids.

The V and J genes are TRBV20-1 and TRBJ2-5, with D perhaps matching TRBD2 (6 bases). V lost 0 bases and J 5 bases, leaving 16 bases between the germline ends. The CDR3 extends over 15 amino acids. Germline CDR1 reads DFQATT; CDR2 reads SNEGSKA (reference sequence). The chain's CDR3 is CSARDGGELEETQYF. DNA for the CDR3: TGCAGTGCTAGAGACGGGGGTGAATTGGAGGAGACCCAGTACTTC.

The rearrangement links TRBV6-1 to TRBJ2-4; 12 positions match TRBD1. CDR1 MNHNS and CDR2 SASEGT come from the germline V gene. J gave up 1 base and V 6 bases, and 4 bases lay outside the gene matches. The CDR3 contains 16 residues. CDR3 coding DNA: TGTGCCAGCAGACCGGGACAGGGGGCGGCCAAAAACATTCAGTACTTC. Translated: CASRPGQGAAKNIQYF.

This clonotype has more than one count but fewer than ten. The chain combines TRBV6-1 with TRBJ1-2; D not resolved. CDR1 MNHNS and CDR2 SASEGT come from the germline V gene. V dropped 6 bases and J dropped 2 bases, with 25 bases sitting between them. The CDR3 covers 18 residues. The CDR3 DNA is TGTGCCAGCAGGCTGAATATTGCTAGTATGGACGGCAACTATGGCTACACCTTC. Its translation: CASRLNIASMDGNYGYTF.

This clonotype has just a few counts. The chain has TRBV6-1 and TRBJ2-3, with D unresolved. Trimming left V 7 bases short and J 0 bases short, with 11 bases between. CDR1 and CDR2 from the germline V gene are MNHNS and SASEGT. CDR3 length: 14 residues. The DNA for the CDR3 is TGTGCCAGCACCCCGGGCTGGAGCACAGATACGCAGTATTTT. Protein sequence: CASTPGWSTDTQYF.

This sequence joins TRBV19 and TRBJ2-3; 8 nucleotides align to TRBD1. J was trimmed by 3 bases and V by 4 bases; bases with no gene match: 12. Germline values: CDR1 LNHDA, CDR2 SQIVND (reference sequence). CDR3 size: 17 residues. In DNA form, the CDR3 reads TGTGCCAGTAGTACCTTCAAGACAGGGGAGTATACAGATACGCAGTATTTT. Translating gives CASSTFKTGEYTDTQYF.

The chain uses TRBV19 and TRBJ2-2, with 7 bases that match TRBD2. J lost 0 bases, V lost 6 bases, and 10 bases had no gene match. The CDR3 is made up of 17 amino acids. Germline V gives CDR1 LNHDA, CDR2 SQIVND (reference sequence). CDR3: CASSTGQRGANTGELFF. In DNA, the CDR3 is TGTGCCAGTAGCACTGGGCAACGGGGGGCGAACACCGGGGAGCTGTTTTTT.

This chain connects TRBV20-1 to TRBJ2-7; no clear D gene. Germline CDR1 reads DFQATT; CDR2 reads SNEGSKA (reference sequence). This CDR3 has 13 residues. Deletions cut 3 bases from V and 0 bases from J, with 9 bases between. Written as DNA, the CDR3 is TGCAGTGCTAGGTTTAGGAGCTCCTACGAGCAGTACTTC. Translated, it gives CSARFRSSYEQYF.

In its sample, this clonotype was seen a few times. The V gene is TRBV18, the J gene TRBJ2-5; 7 nucleotides match TRBD1. This CDR3 is 15 amino acids long. With V trimmed by 2 bases and J by 3 bases, 6 bases remained unmatched. Germline lookup yields CDR1 KGHSH and CDR2 LQKENI. The chain's CDR3 is CASSPFDRDEETQYF. The CDR3, as DNA: TGTGCCAGCTCACCATTTGACAGGGATGAAGAGACCCAGTACTTC.

This clonotype came up once. The genes are TRBV7-9 and TRBJ1-6; TRBD1 matches 7 bases. The junction had 11 bases not matched to a gene; V was cut back by 11 bases and J by 7 bases. Germline V lookup: CDR1 SEHNR, CDR2 FQNEAQ (reference sequence). The CDR3 totals 14 residues. CDR3 residues: CAYRGGDVNSPLHF. Written as DNA, the CDR3 is TGTGCCTACAGGGGAGGAGATGTGAATTCACCCCTCCACTTT.

V gene TRBV6-2 or TRBV6-3 combines with J gene TRBJ2-7, with D perhaps being TRBD1 or TRBD2 (5 bases each). Trimming shortened V by 1 base and J by 3 bases, and 16 bases separated the two germline ends. CDR3 length: 16 residues. Per germline, CDR1 MNHEY and CDR2 SVGEGT. The DNA of the CDR3 is TGTGCCAGCAGTTACTTGCAGGGTTGGGGGAACTACGAGCAGTACTTC. Its translation is CASSYLQGWGNYEQYF.

The V and J genes are TRBV14 and TRBJ2-7; D gene unclear. The CDR3 totals 14 residues. Trimming removed 0 bases from V and 0 bases from J, with 6 bases in between. Looked up from germline, CDR1 is SGHDN and CDR2 is FVKESK. CDR3 loop: CASSQDWLSYEQYF. CDR3 bases: TGTGCCAGCAGCCAAGATTGGCTCTCCTACGAGCAGTACTTC.

This clonotype was counted at least ten times. The rearrangement joins TRBV12-3 or TRBV12-4 to TRBJ2-1; D is possibly TRBD1 (5 bases). V shed 3 bases and J shed 3 bases, with 12 bases lying between them. This CDR3 region has 15 residues. This chain's CDR3 is CASSLPDSVYNEQFF. CDR3 nucleotides: TGTGCCAGCAGTTTGCCTGACAGTGTCTACAATGAGCAGTTCTTC.

The gene calls are TRBV7-9 and TRBJ2-1, with 7 bases fitting TRBD1. The ends lost 5 bases at V and 5 bases at J; junction bases unmatched: 6. CDR1 is SEHNR, CDR2 FQNEAQ, per germline (reference sequence). The CDR3 runs to 14 residues. DNA for the CDR3: TGTGCCAGCAGCAGGGGACAGAGAAACAATGAGCAGTTCTTC. Its translation: CASSRGQRNNEQFF.

Many counts were recorded for this clonotype. This chain uses TRBV27 with TRBJ1-1, with TRBD1 matching over 10 bases. CDR3 size: 16 residues. Germline lookup yields CDR1 MNHEY and CDR2 SMNVEV (reference sequence). V dropped 7 bases and J dropped 3; count of bases not matched to a gene: 11. This CDR3 is CASKGDRGLLDTEAFF. In DNA, the CDR3 is TGTGCCAGCAAGGGCGACAGGGGGCTTTTGGACACTGAAGCTTTCTTT.

In this sample, this clonotype turned up many times. The chain combines TRBV6-2 or TRBV6-3 with TRBJ2-7; the D is unclear. Germline loops: CDR1 MNHEY, CDR2 SVGEGT. The CDR3 runs to 13 residues. Trimming left V 11 bases short and J 3 bases short, with 17 bases between. The CDR3 spells CAGSRAVHYEQYF. CDR3 DNA sequence: TGTGCCGGCTCCCGGGCAGTCCACTACGAGCAGTACTTC.

The rearrangement links TRBV24-1 to TRBJ2-3, with D perhaps being TRBD1 or TRBD2 (5 bases each). Trimming stripped 3 bases from V and 0 bases from J, with 18 bases between. The CDR3 consists of 18 residues. Per germline, CDR1 KGHDR and CDR2 SFDVKD. The CDR3 DNA sequence: TGTGCCACCAGTGATCTAGCACCTAGAGGGGCTAGCACAGATACGCAGTATTTT. Amino acid sequence: CATSDLAPRGASTDTQYF.

Details on this clonotype: A read error is possible here, since a much larger clone lies one base away. This rearrangement joins TRBV2 to TRBJ2-2, with D perhaps matching TRBD2 (5 bases). CDR1 and CDR2 from the germline V gene are SNHLY and FYNNEI. Trimming removed 4 bases at V and 7 bases at J, with 7 bases between. The length of the CDR3 is 12 residues. CDR3 region: CASSGGCGELFF. Written as DNA, the CDR3 is TGTGCCAGCAGTGGAGGGTGCGGGGAGCTGTTTTTT.

This clonotype showed up just a few times. V is TRBV20-1 and J is TRBJ1-4; 7 bases fit TRBD1. The CDR3 is 13 amino acids. Germline assignment: CDR1 DFQATT and CDR2 SNEGSKA (reference sequence). The J segment lost 5 bases and the V segment lost 3 bases, leaving 3 bases of the junction unmatched. Here the CDR3 reads CSASRDRNEKLFF. As DNA, the CDR3 is TGCAGTGCTAGCCGGGACAGAAATGAAAAACTGTTTTTT.

This clonotype was seen repeatedly, ten times or more. V and J are TRBV28 and TRBJ1-2; TRBD1 matches 7 bases. This CDR3 comprises 13 residues. CDR1 is MDHEN, CDR2 SYDVKM, per germline. The junction had 8 bases not matched to a gene; V was cut back by 7 bases and J by 6 bases. In DNA, the CDR3 is TGTGCCAGCATCCCGACAGGGTTGGATGGCTACACCTTC. Residues: CASIPTGLDGYTF.

This clonotype was found a few times. V and J are TRBV10-3 and TRBJ2-2, with D possibly matching TRBD2 (5 bases). Trimming removed 4 bases from V and 5 bases from J, with 8 bases in between. The CDR3 runs 13 residues. From germline, CDR1 is ENHRY and CDR2 SYGVKD. The CDR3 sequence: CAISVGGTGELFF. CDR3 nucleotides: TGTGCCATCAGTGTTGGCGGGACCGGGGAGCTGTTTTTT.

The chain uses TRBV6-1 and TRBJ2-2; TRBD1 matches 7 bases. CDR1 and CDR2 from the germline V gene are MNHNS and SASEGT. The CDR3 consists of 15 residues. V was pared by 7 bases and J by 4 bases, with 9 bases of the junction left unmatched. The CDR3 here is CASTLQGSGTGELFF. CDR3 sequence (DNA): TGTGCCAGCACCCTACAGGGGTCGGGCACCGGGGAGCTGTTTTTT.

This clonotype has at least ten counts. The chain is built from TRBV29-1 and TRBJ1-1; 7 bases align to TRBD1. The CDR3 is 13 amino acids. The V gene end was trimmed by 4 bases and the J gene end by 5 bases; junction bases not matched to a gene: 7. Looked up from germline, CDR1 is SQVTM and CDR2 is ANQGSEA. The CDR3 sequence: CSVVLQGYTEAFF. As DNA, the CDR3 is TGCAGCGTTGTCTTACAGGGGTATACTGAAGCTTTCTTT. The full variable domain, rest sourced from reference TRBV29-1 and TRBJ1-1, is SAVISQKPSRDICQRGTSLTIQCQVDSQVTMMFWYRQQPGQSLTLIATANQGSEATYESGFVIDKFPISRPNLTFSTLTVSNMSPEDSSIYLCSVVLQGYTEAFFGQGTRLTVV.

This clonotype was observed a few times. The chain recombines TRBV6-1 with TRBJ1-5; D unresolved. Germline loops: CDR1 MNHNS, CDR2 SASEGT. The length of the CDR3 is 16 residues. V lost 2 bases to trimming and J lost 2 bases, with 13 bases between them. The CDR3 region is CASSELRANGNQPQHF. CDR3 in DNA: TGTGCCAGCAGTGAATTAAGGGCAAATGGCAATCAGCCCCAGCATTTT.

This clonotype was seen more than once but under ten times. This rearrangement joins TRBV3-1 to TRBJ1-1, with 10 bases matching TRBD1. Looked up from germline, CDR1 is LGHDT and CDR2 is YNNKEL (reference sequence). The V segment lost 4 bases and the J segment 1 base; nucleotides outside the gene matches: 3. There are 15 residues in the CDR3. For the CDR3, the DNA is TGTGCCAGCAGCCGGGGACAGGGGAGGAACACTGAAGCTTTCTTT. Protein: CASSRGQGRNTEAFF.

The CDR3 DNA follows: TGTGCCAGCAGCCCTGGGACTAGCGGGAGTCGGGGAGATACGCAGTATTTT. Translated: CASSPGTSGSRGDTQYF. The chain couples TRBV7-2 to TRBJ2-3; 14 bases align to TRBD2. CDR3 length: 17 residues. J lost 5 bases, V lost 5 bases, and 9 bases had no gene match. Looked up from germline, CDR1 is SGHTA and CDR2 is FQGNSA. The entire variable domain, with the rest obtained from reference TRBV7-2 and TRBJ2-3, is as follows: GAGVSQSPSNKVTEKGKDVELRCDPISGHTALYWYRQSLGQGLEFLIYFQGNSAPDKSGLPSDRFSAERTGGSVSTLTIQRTQQEDSAVYLCASSPGTSGSRGDTQYFGPGTRLTVL.